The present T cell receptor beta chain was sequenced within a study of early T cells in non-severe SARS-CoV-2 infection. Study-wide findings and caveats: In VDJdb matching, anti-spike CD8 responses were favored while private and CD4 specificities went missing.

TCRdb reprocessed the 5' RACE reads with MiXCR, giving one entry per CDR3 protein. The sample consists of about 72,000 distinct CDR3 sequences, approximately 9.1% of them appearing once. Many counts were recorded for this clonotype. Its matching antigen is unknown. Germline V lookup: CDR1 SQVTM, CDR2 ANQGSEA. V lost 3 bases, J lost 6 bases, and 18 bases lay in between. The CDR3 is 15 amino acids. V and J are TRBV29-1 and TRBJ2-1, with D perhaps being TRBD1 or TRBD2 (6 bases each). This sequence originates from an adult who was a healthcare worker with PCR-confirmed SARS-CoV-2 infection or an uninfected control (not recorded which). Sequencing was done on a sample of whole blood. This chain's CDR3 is CSVDLGGLGSNEQFF. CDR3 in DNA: TGCAGCGTTGATTTGGGGGGCCTGGGAAGCAATGAGCAGTTCTTC.